The next 4 T cell receptor beta chains were all read from a single sample in a study of blood T cell repertoires in COVID-19 (TCRdb year 2020). Receptor amplification or capture employed the immunoSEQ multiplex PCR assay. In its TCRdb copy, this immuneACCESS table keeps in-frame sequences only and misses some clones. Where compared with another copy, unresolved V genes explain less than half of these, and the others have no known cause. This sample gives under 200,000 clones in total; just under 90% of them show up just once. Of the sample, over 3.5% is held by the ten largest clones. The sample comprised peripheral blood. The receptors were gathered from a man aged 18 to 29 with active or convalescent COVID-19.

This clone came up a few times. The chain couples TRBV3-1 (or the pseudogene TRBV3-2) to TRBJ1-1; the match to TRBD1 covers 9 bases. The J segment lost 4 bases and the V segment lost 3 bases, leaving 3 bases of the junction unmatched. The germline CDR1 and CDR2 sequences are LGHDT and YNNKEL (reference sequence). There are 14 residues in the CDR3. The CDR3 DNA is TGTGCCAGCAGCCAGGGACAGGGTAGCACTGAAGCTTTCTTT. Amino acids: CASSQGQGSTEAFF.

CDR3 nucleotides: TGTGCCAGCTCACCAGTAGACAGGGACAGCTCCTATAATTCACCCCTCCACTTT. Protein product: CASSPVDRDSSYNSPLHF. The chain combines TRBV18 with TRBJ1-6; 7 bases align to TRBD1. Losses at the gene ends were 2 bases for V and 0 bases for J; bases not matched to a gene: 7. The CDR3 consists of 18 residues. Per germline, CDR1 KGHSH and CDR2 LQKENI.

V gene TRBV29-1 combines with J gene TRBJ1-3; a weak D match, TRBD1 (5 bases). Trimming left V 4 bases short and J 4 bases short, with 11 bases between. CDR3 length: 13 residues. The germline gives CDR1 SQVTM, CDR2 ANQGSEA. CDR3 loop: CSVVRDLGNTIYF. The CDR3 DNA sequence: TGCAGCGTTGTTAGGGACTTGGGAAACACCATATATTTT. The full variable domain, rest sourced from reference TRBV29-1 and TRBJ1-3, is SAVISQKPSRDICQRGTSLTIQCQVDSQVTMMFWYRQQPGQSLTLIATANQGSEATYESGFVIDKFPISRPNLTFSTLTVSNMSPEDSSIYLCSVVRDLGNTIYFGEGSWLTVV.

The CDR3 DNA reads TGCAGTGCTAGAGAGGACAGCACCCAGTACTTC. It is translated as CSAREDSTQYF. The chain recombines TRBV20-1 with TRBJ2-7; weak D call: TRBD1 (6 bases). This CDR3 is 11 amino acids long. Germline V gene sequence: CDR1 DFQATT, CDR2 SNEGSKA (reference sequence). The germline V and J ends were trimmed by 0 bases and 10 bases, with 10 bases remaining between them.